The 29 T cell receptor beta chains below come from one sample, sequenced in a study of radiation and T cells in renal cell carcinoma. Treatment in this sample: treatment-naive control, cytoreductive nephrectomy. Sequencing used immunoSEQ multiplex PCR; TCRdb keeps in-frame clones, though not all of them. The sample has roughly 15,000 clones; less than 65% are singletons. The sequenced sample was tumor tissue, obtained from a patient whose treatment was nephrectomy without radiotherapy. The receptors stem from a man aged 55 to 69 with renal cell carcinoma.

This clone was seen only a few times. V usage is TRBV7-8 and J usage is TRBJ2-7; tentatively, D is TRBD2 (5 bases). Germline V gene sequence: CDR1 SGHVS, CDR2 FQNEAQ. V dropped 2 bases and J dropped 0 bases, with 11 bases sitting between them. This CDR3 region has 15 residues. CDR3 sequence: CASSLPGGSSYEQYF. The CDR3 coding sequence is TGTGCCAGCAGCTTACCGGGCGGGTCCTCCTACGAGCAGTACTTC.

In this sample, this clone turned up a few times. The genes are TRBV2 and TRBJ1-2; TRBD1 is a possible D gene (5 bases). This CDR3 comprises 16 residues. Germline lookup yields CDR1 SNHLY and CDR2 FYNNEI. V lost 8 bases, J lost 4 bases, and 23 bases lay in between. CDR3 in DNA: TGTGCCAGCGGTCAGGGATTTGGTCTGCAGGGCTATGGCTACACCTTC. Encoded protein: CASGQGFGLQGYGYTF. Full variable domain (remainder filled in from reference TRBV2 and TRBJ1-2): EPEVTQTPSHQVTQMGQEVILRCVPISNHLYFYWYRQILGQKVEFLVSFYNNEISEKSEIFDDQFSVERPDGSNFTLKIRSTKLEDSAMYFCASGQGFGLQGYGYTFGSGTRLTVV.

The CDR3 DNA reads as TGTGCCAGCAGGGATCGCGGGGGGCCTTATCAGCCCCAGCATTTT. It is translated as CASRDRGGPYQPQHF. This rearrangement joins TRBV27 to TRBJ1-5, with D perhaps matching TRBD1 (6 bases). Trimming pared 6 bases from V and 5 bases from J, leaving 17 bases between. The CDR3 sequence is 15 residues long. Germline loops: CDR1 MNHEY, CDR2 SMNVEV (reference sequence).

The chain links TRBV27 to TRBJ1-1; D remains unclear. This CDR3 spans 14 amino acids. Trimming removed 6 bases from V and 1 base from J, with 12 bases in between. Per the germline V gene, CDR1 is MNHEY and CDR2 is SMNVEV (reference sequence). The CDR3 region has the DNA TGTGCCAGCAGACTCCACGTGGGGAACACTGAAGCTTTCTTT. Its protein is CASRLHVGNTEAFF.

The J gene is TRBJ2-2, the V gene TRBV6-5; 10 bases map to TRBD2. Looked up from germline, CDR1 is MNHEY and CDR2 is SVGAGI. The CDR3 extends over 15 amino acids. V shed 6 bases and J 5 bases; nucleotides not matched to a gene: 6. This CDR3 reads CASRRTSGATGELFF. DNA for the CDR3: TGTGCCAGCAGGAGGACTAGCGGAGCGACCGGGGAGCTGTTTTTT.

In this sample, this clone turned up a few times. The chain employs TRBV10-3 and TRBJ2-6; 8 positions agree with TRBD2. This CDR3 comprises 16 residues. With 8 bases clipped from V and 0 bases from J, the junction kept 6 bases outside the gene matches. Germline V gives CDR1 ENHRY, CDR2 SYGVKD. This CDR3 is CAIGLAIFSGANVLTF. CDR3 nucleotides: TGTGCCATCGGACTAGCTATCTTCTCTGGGGCCAACGTCCTGACTTTC.

The chain uses TRBV7-2 and TRBJ2-7; D unresolved. V lost 3 bases and J 0 bases, leaving 9 bases between the germline ends. CDR3 length: 14 residues. Germline V gene data show CDR1 as SGHTA and CDR2 as FQGNSA. The DNA of the CDR3 is TGTGCCAGCAGCTTCCGGGTTAGCTCCTACGAGCAGTACTTC. It codes for CASSFRVSSYEQYF.

CDR3 sequence: CASSVAQDGTDTQYF. Here the CDR3 DNA reads TGTGCCAGCAGCGTAGCCCAGGACGGCACAGATACGCAGTATTTT. The gene calls are TRBV9 and TRBJ2-3; D is ambiguous. This CDR3 spans 15 amino acids. CDR1 is SGDLS and CDR2 is YYNGEE in the germline V gene. V lost 0 bases to trimming and J lost 1 base, with 9 bases between them.

This clone was found a few times. This chain joins TRBV4-2 and TRBJ2-2, with unresolved D. The CDR3 has 14 amino acids. Trimming removed 2 bases from V and 1 base from J, with 5 bases in between. The germline gives CDR1 LGHNA, CDR2 YNFKEQ. The CDR3 coding sequence is TGTGCCAGCAGCCAAAACTTGAACACCGGGGAGCTGTTTTTT. Amino acids: CASSQNLNTGELFF.

The chain combines TRBV5-6 with TRBJ2-3; D gene unclear. The germline CDR1 and CDR2 sequences are SGHDT and YYEEEE. The V end was cut by 1 base, the J end by 4 bases, with 4 bases between. The CDR3 contains 12 residues. The DNA for the CDR3 is TGTGCCAGCAGCTTGTGGGCAGATACGCAGTATTTT. Encoded protein: CASSLWADTQYF.

The chain employs TRBV5-5 and TRBJ1-2, with unresolved D. Germline CDR1 reads SGHKS; CDR2 reads YYEKEE (reference sequence). The CDR3 loop spans 12 amino acids. The V end was cut by 8 bases, the J end by 8 bases, with 16 bases between. The CDR3 DNA follows: TGTGCCAGTGGGGAGCCTTCTGGGGGCTACACCTTC. It codes for CASGEPSGGYTF.

V gene TRBV29-1 combines with J gene TRBJ2-5; perhaps TRBD1 as D (6 bases). The CDR3 covers 13 residues. Germline V gene sequence: CDR1 SQVTM, CDR2 ANQGSEA. With 6 bases removed from V and 0 bases from J, the gap between germline ends came to 11 bases. In DNA form, the CDR3 reads TGCAGCGTCGCACGGGACAACCAAGAGACCCAGTACTTC. It is translated as CSVARDNQETQYF.

This clone turned up a few times. The V and J genes are TRBV28 and TRBJ1-5; D uncertain. Trimming removed 2 bases from V and 7 bases from J, with 6 bases in between. Germline V CDR1 and CDR2: MDHEN, SYDVKM. The CDR3 runs 12 residues. This CDR3 reads CASSLIQQPQHF. The CDR3, as DNA: TGTGCCAGCAGTTTAATCCAACAGCCCCAGCATTTT.

This clone was found once. The chain links TRBV11-2 to TRBJ2-7; TRBD2 aligns across 11 bases. With V trimmed by 4 bases and J by 0 bases, 2 bases remained unmatched. The CDR3 has 15 residues. Germline V CDR1 and CDR2: SGHAT, FQNNGV. For the CDR3, the DNA is TGTGCCAGCAGCTCCGGACTAGCGGGCTCCTACGAGCAGTACTTC. It specifies CASSSGLAGSYEQYF.

The chain links TRBV2 to TRBJ2-1, with 8 bases fitting TRBD2. J lost 8 bases, V lost 6 bases, and 21 bases had no gene match. The CDR3 contains 18 residues. Germline CDR1 and CDR2: SNHLY and FYNNEI. The CDR3 nucleotides are TGTGCCAGCAGCCTAGGAGGCAGGGAAAGCGGGAGTAGCTATGAGCAGTTCTTC. Its protein is CASSLGGRESGSSYEQFF.

With regard to this clone: The sample carries other DNA sequences with the same CDR3. The chain uses TRBV27 and TRBJ2-5; D possibly uses TRBD1 or TRBD2 (5 bases each). Trimming took off 1 base at V and 2 bases at J, with 5 bases between the two ends. This CDR3 comprises 13 residues. Germline CDR1 reads MNHEY; CDR2 reads SMNVEV (reference sequence). CDR3 in DNA: TGTGCCAGCAGTTTATGGGGGCAAGAGACCCAGTACTTC. Translated, it gives CASSLWGQETQYF.

CDR3 residues: CASSFGTGNTEAFF. The CDR3 DNA is TGCGCCAGCAGCTTCGGGACAGGGAACACTGAAGCTTTCTTT. The chain has TRBV5-1 and TRBJ1-1, with 8 bases matching TRBD1. J gave up 1 base and V 2 bases, and 1 base lay outside the gene matches. CDR1 SGHRS and CDR2 YFSETQ come from the germline V gene. This CDR3 spans 14 amino acids.

A few counts support this clone. CDR3 nucleotides: TGTGCCAGCAGTTCCCTTAGGTGGACCCAGTACTTC. It translates to CASSSLRWTQYF. The genes are TRBV7-2 and TRBJ2-5; no clear D gene. Trimming pared 6 bases from V and 7 bases from J, leaving 12 bases between. CDR1 is SGHTA and CDR2 is FQGNSA in the germline V gene. The CDR3 is made up of 12 amino acids.

The chain uses TRBV18 and TRBJ2-2; D is unclear. The CDR3 has 17 amino acids. Trimming left V 6 bases short and J 5 bases short, with 22 bases between. Germline lookup yields CDR1 KGHSH and CDR2 LQKENI. The CDR3 spells CASSPTGLSRNTGELFF. The CDR3 region has the DNA TGTGCCAGCTCCCCGACGGGTTTATCGAGGAATACCGGGGAGCTGTTTTTT.

The chain joins TRBV19 to TRBJ2-1, with 14 bases that match TRBD2. From germline, CDR1 is LNHDA and CDR2 SQIVND (reference sequence). The length of the CDR3 is 19 residues. With V trimmed by 3 bases and J by 7 bases, 14 bases remained unmatched. The CDR3 coding sequence is TGTGCCAGTAGTATGGGACTAGCGGGAGTGAGGGGTTCGTTGAATGAGCAGTTCTTC. It yields the protein CASSMGLAGVRGSLNEQFF. Using reference TRBV19 and TRBJ2-1 for the parts outside the CDR3, the full variable domain is DGGITQSPKYLFRKEGQNVTLSCEQNLNHDAMYWYRQDPGQGLRLIYYSQIVNDFQKGDIAEGYSVSREKKESFPLTVTSAQKNPTAFYLCASSMGLAGVRGSLNEQFFGPGTRLTVL.

Only a few counts were recorded for this clone. The V gene is TRBV5-1, the J gene TRBJ1-4; 7 nucleotides agree with TRBD1. Germline-derived CDR1 and CDR2 are SGHRS and YFSETQ. With V trimmed by 3 bases and J by 5 bases, 13 bases remained unmatched. The CDR3 is 17 amino acids. The CDR3 region has the DNA TGCGCCAGCAGCTCGGGGACCTTACAGGGGAGGAATGAAAAACTGTTTTTT. Residues: CASSSGTLQGRNEKLFF.

This rearrangement joins TRBV15 to TRBJ1-5; D gene unclear. V was clipped by 3 bases and J by 7 bases, with 10 bases between them. The CDR3 runs 13 residues. Germline CDR1 reads LNHNV; CDR2 reads YYDKDF (reference sequence). The CDR3 DNA reads TGTGCCACCAGCAGGGGGTTTGGGCAGCCCCAGCATTTT. It specifies CATSRGFGQPQHF.

This clone has more than one count but fewer than ten. The chain is built from TRBV5-1 and TRBJ2-1, with 7 bases lining up with TRBD1. The V and J ends lost 0 bases and 9 bases, in that order; junction bases with no gene match: 9. From germline, CDR1 is SGHRS and CDR2 YFSETQ. The CDR3 totals 15 residues. CDR3 in DNA: TGCGCCAGCAGCTTGGCAACAGGGGTAGTCGTTGAGCAGTTCTTC. Encoded protein: CASSLATGVVVEQFF.

This clone was counted between two and nine times. V gene TRBV6-5 combines with J gene TRBJ1-4; 7 bases are a match to TRBD1. Germline V gene data show CDR1 as MNHEY and CDR2 as SVGAGI. The CDR3 sequence is 15 residues long. J was trimmed by 5 bases and V by 3 bases; bases with no gene match: 6. CDR3 region: CASSYRVRGNEKLFF. In DNA form, the CDR3 reads TGTGCCAGCAGTTATCGCGTCAGGGGGAATGAAAAACTGTTTTTT.

The gene calls are TRBV6-5 and TRBJ1-4; D is perhaps TRBD1 (6 bases). The CDR3 consists of 14 residues. V was clipped by 4 bases and J by 8 bases, with 14 bases between them. Germline-derived CDR1 and CDR2 are MNHEY and SVGAGI. For the CDR3, the DNA is TGTGCCAGCAGTTTGATCGGGGGCGGGGAAAAACTGTTTTTT. This encodes CASSLIGGGEKLFF.

This clone is medium-sized (0.01 to 0.1%) in the sample. The chain links TRBV15 to TRBJ2-7; TRBD1 matches at 7 bases. The CDR3 contains 15 residues. With 0 bases clipped from V and 5 bases from J, the junction kept 7 bases outside the gene matches. Germline CDR1 and CDR2: LNHNV and YYDKDF (reference sequence). The CDR3: CATSRDRSRGNEQYF. The DNA for the CDR3 is TGTGCCACCAGCAGAGATAGGTCCAGGGGGAACGAGCAGTACTTC. Full variable domain (remainder filled in from reference TRBV15 and TRBJ2-7): DAMVIQNPRYQVTQFGKPVTLSCSQTLNHNVMYWYQQKSSQAPKLLFHYYDKDFNNEADTPDNFQSRRPNTSFCFLDIRSPGLGDTAMYLCATSRDRSRGNEQYFGPGTRLTVT.

This chain links TRBV7-2 with TRBJ2-5; no clear D gene. The CDR3 sequence is 14 residues long. V lost 6 bases and J 2 bases, leaving 13 bases between the germline ends. Germline V CDR1 and CDR2: SGHTA, FQGNSA. CDR3 region: CASSSVEKQETQYF. The CDR3 nucleotides read TGTGCCAGCAGTTCCGTTGAGAAGCAAGAGACCCAGTACTTC.

This chain links TRBV2 with TRBJ2-5; the match to TRBD2 covers 7 bases. Per the germline V gene, CDR1 is SNHLY and CDR2 is FYNNEI. The CDR3 has 13 residues. The junction had 5 bases not matched to a gene; V was cut back by 8 bases and J by 2 bases. The CDR3, as DNA: TGTGCCAGCGGGCGGGGGATTCAAGAGACCCAGTACTTC. Its translation: CASGRGIQETQYF.

This chain links TRBV7-2 with TRBJ1-2, with 8 bases that match TRBD1. CDR3 length: 16 residues. In germline, CDR1 is SGHTA, CDR2 FQGNSA. Unmatched junction bases numbered 13, after V lost 2 bases and J lost 8 bases. This chain's CDR3 is CASSLMQSVAGGGYTF. For the CDR3, the DNA is TGTGCCAGCAGCTTAATGCAGTCGGTAGCAGGGGGCGGCTACACCTTC.